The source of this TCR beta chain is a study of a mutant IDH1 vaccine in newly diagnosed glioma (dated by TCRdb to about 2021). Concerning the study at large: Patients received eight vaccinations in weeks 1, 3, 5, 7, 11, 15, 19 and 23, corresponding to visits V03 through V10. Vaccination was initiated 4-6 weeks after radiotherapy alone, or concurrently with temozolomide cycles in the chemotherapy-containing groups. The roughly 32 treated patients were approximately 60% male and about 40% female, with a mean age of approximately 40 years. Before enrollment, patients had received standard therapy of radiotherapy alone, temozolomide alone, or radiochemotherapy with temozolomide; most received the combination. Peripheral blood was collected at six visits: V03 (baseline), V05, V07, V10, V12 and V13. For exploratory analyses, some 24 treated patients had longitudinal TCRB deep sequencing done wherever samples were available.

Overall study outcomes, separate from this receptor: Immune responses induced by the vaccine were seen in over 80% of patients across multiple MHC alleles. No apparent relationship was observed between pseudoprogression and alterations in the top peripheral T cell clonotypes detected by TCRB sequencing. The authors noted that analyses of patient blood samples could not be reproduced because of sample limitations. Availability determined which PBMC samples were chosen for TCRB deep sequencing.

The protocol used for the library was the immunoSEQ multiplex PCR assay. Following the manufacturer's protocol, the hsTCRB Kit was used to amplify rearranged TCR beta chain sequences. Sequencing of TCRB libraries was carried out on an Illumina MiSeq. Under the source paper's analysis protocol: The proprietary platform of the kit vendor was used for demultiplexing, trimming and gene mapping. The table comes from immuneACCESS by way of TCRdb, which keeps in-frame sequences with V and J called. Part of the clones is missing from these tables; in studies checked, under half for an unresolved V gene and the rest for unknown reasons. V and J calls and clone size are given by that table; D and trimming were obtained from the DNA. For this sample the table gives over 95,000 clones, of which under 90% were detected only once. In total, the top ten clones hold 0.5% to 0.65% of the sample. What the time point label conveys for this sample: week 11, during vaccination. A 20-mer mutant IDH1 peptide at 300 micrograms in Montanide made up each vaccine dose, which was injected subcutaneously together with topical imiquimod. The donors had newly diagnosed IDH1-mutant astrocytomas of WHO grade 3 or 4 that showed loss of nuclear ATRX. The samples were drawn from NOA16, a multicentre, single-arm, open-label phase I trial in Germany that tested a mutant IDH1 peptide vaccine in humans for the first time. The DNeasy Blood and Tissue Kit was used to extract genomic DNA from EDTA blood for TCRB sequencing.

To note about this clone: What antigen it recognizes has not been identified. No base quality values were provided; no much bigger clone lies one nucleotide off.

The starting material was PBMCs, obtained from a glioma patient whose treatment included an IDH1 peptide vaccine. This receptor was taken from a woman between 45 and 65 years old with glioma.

The sequenced DNA: TGCAGCGTTGAAGTTCAAGGGGCTGGGAATCAGCCCCAGCATTTT. Its translation reads: CSVEVQGAGNQPQHF. Rearrangement joined TRBV29-1 to TRBJ1-5, with a weak D call of TRBD1 (5 bases match). From a lookup of the germline V gene, CDR1 and CDR2 are SQVTM and ANQGSEA. V lost 1 base and J lost 4 bases; the stretch between them is 14 bases long. The CDR3 runs 15 amino acids, cysteine and phenylalanine included. Kept here is only the CDR3 DNA, which spans 45 bases and is read in frame from base 1.